This record looks at one T cell receptor (beta chain) sequence and its context. Its antigen specificity is not known. Nothing much larger sits one base from this clone, and base qualities are not available. Trimming removed 3 bases from V and 3 bases from J, leaving 14 bases between the germline ends. CDR1 and CDR2, looked up from the germline V gene, are SQVTM and ANQGSEA. The CDR3 spans 14 residues, from the cysteine through the phenylalanine. The kept DNA is CDR3 alone, 42 bases in frame from the first base. These data are taken from a study of blood T cells in healthy people across ages (dated by TCRdb to about 2015). Broadly, across the study: In model experiments, roughly one uniquely barcoded TCR beta cDNA molecule per two T cells was captured by template switching. The study analyzed two additional independent replicas of 1 million unique cDNA reads from the same blood draw for two donors, one aged 18 to 30 and one aged 80 or older. Donors were grouped into four age groups: young (average approximately 16 years), middle-aged (roughly 40), aged (around 60) and long-lived (just over 80). The study measured age-related changes in TCR beta repertoire diversity using deep sequencing normalized with unique cDNA molecular identifiers. What the study reported, not specific to this receptor: Compared with the aged group, the long-lived group had more naive CD4+ T cells, fewer expanded clones and increased TCR diversity, a pattern suggesting age selection. Donor CMV infection status was unknown, potentially confounding age-related changes in expanded clonotypes. Since profiling was done on bulk unsorted PBMCs, naive and antigen-experienced compartments could not be conclusively compared. Estimates of total diversity based on one million sequenced T cells were regarded as lower bounds and as underestimates. There was a strong correlation between observed TCR beta diversity and the percentage of naive T cells measured by flow cytometry. As age increased, observed TCR beta diversity per million T cells dropped in a roughly linear way, and a significant reduction was already evident by age 40.

The donors were roughly 38 Caucasian individuals from Russia, aged roughly 6 to 90 years, who were systemically healthy. Each donor gave about 11 milliliters of peripheral blood, drawn into EDTA-treated Vacutainer tubes. Ficoll-Paque density-gradient centrifugation was used to isolate PBMCs, with at least 6.5 million per sample. Trizol reagent was used to extract total RNA from the PBMCs, yielding at least 5.5 micrograms per sample. For every donor, flow cytometry on a PBMC aliquot measured the percentage of naive CD45RAhigh/CD27high T cells. Library preparation employed 5' RACE. Sequenced on an Illumina HiSeq 2500. A second PCR of about 6 to 12 cycles was performed with a sample-barcoded 5' primer and a J-beta primer mix. A unique molecular identifier was introduced onto each TCR beta cDNA molecule by a template-switch 5' adaptor carrying 12 random nucleotides. Each sample yielded at least 3 million CDR3-containing paired-end reads. All of the RNA was converted into first-strand cDNA using the Mint cDNA synthesis kit, with a TRBC-specific oligonucleotide serving as the primer. All cDNA was treated with uracil-DNA glycosylase and then went through a first 18-cycle PCR with the universal primers M1SS and BC2_uni_R. The authors' analysis ran thus. Each sample was normalized by randomly selecting 1 million high-quality reads, each carrying a distinct molecular identifier. Reads with shared molecular identifiers were discarded instead of being binned into consensus sequences. MiTCR, set to a Q25 quality threshold and the strictest error-elimination algorithm, was used for CDR3 identification, clonotype clustering and error correction. Lower-bound total TCR beta diversity was estimated with a nonparametric unseen species model using Euler transformation. The public reads were reanalyzed by TCRdb: fastp trimming at Q25, MiXCR alignment, in-frame beta chains only. Rows matching on CDR3 protein sequence are summarized as one entry with the most common DNA and genes. The V and J calls come from TCRdb's annotation, not from the publication. For this sample there are 780,000 or so distinct CDR3 sequences; more than 20% appear just once. Clones ranked in the top ten supply under 4.5% of the sample.

This sample was also put to use in a study of T cells of mothers and their children. The second paper states: The donors were nine systemically healthy Caucasian individuals, made up of three mothers and their six children. cDNA synthesis used all of the extracted RNA, with roughly 1.5 ug of RNA in each 15 ul reaction. In the second PCR, sample barcodes and 2-4 random nucleotides were introduced via the M1S primer. Over 10 million TCR beta CDR3 reads came from each mother, compared with some 3 million reads from each child. TCR recombination output is similarly shaped by thymic selection in related and unrelated pairs, with a minor effect exerted by inherited differences. Normalized repertoire overlap in related mother-child pairs was always slightly higher than in unrelated mother-child pairs, but the difference was never significant. Persistent microchimeric T cell clones were not detected, at a sensitivity of about 100 clones per million clonotypes. To look for features that set related mother-child pairs apart from unrelated individuals, the researchers ran deep NGS to compare the TCR beta repertoires of mothers and children. On average, the children were around 11 +/- 4 years old, while the mothers were roughly 36 +/- 4 years old. After adapters were ligated using NEBNext reagents, the libraries underwent 100+100 nt paired-end sequencing on an Illumina HiSeq 2000. To prevent cross-contamination, the mother and child libraries were prepared one month apart and sequenced in separate runs. For each donor, somewhere between roughly 500,000 and 2,100,000 distinct TCR beta clonotypes were identified. Naive TCR beta clonotypes were estimated from low-frequency clonotypes matched to each donor's FACS-determined naive share, without sorting.

Recombination connected TRBV29-1 to TRBJ1-2; TRBD1 could be the D gene, as 5 bases match. This clonotype originated in a boy aged 5-17 years in good health. Sequenced input: blood. The CDR3 region reads CSVDVWGEDYGYTF. The nucleotides are TGCAGCGTTGATGTGTGGGGCGAGGACTATGGCTACACCTTC.